A single sample gave rise to the 26 T cell receptor beta chains below, sequenced in a study of cytomegalovirus exposure and HLA in healthy donors. The PCR employed 60 Vbeta primers together with 13 Jbeta primers. Generated by immunoSEQ multiplex PCR, the TCRdb table keeps only in-frame clones and is missing some. The table includes 150,000 to 200,000 clones, less than 85% detected once. Sequenced input: PBMCs. The receptors come from a man aged 18 to 29 in good health and CMV-seronegative.

This chain joins TRBV7-9 and TRBJ1-2; the match to TRBD1 covers 7 bases. V gave up 5 bases and J gave up 6 bases; unmatched junction bases: 9. Per the germline V gene, CDR1 is SEHNR and CDR2 is FQNEAQ (reference sequence). The CDR3 spans 14 residues. This chain's CDR3 is CASSPRGTPDGYTF. The CDR3 DNA reads TGTGCCAGCAGCCCCAGGGGGACTCCAGATGGCTACACCTTC. Filled out from reference TRBV7-9 and TRBJ1-2, the complete variable domain reads DTGVSQNPRHKITKRGQNVTFRCDPISEHNRLYWYRQTLGQGPEFLTYFQNEAQLEKSRLLSDRFSAERPKGSFSTLEIQRTEQGDSAMYLCASSPRGTPDGYTFGSGTRLTVV.

The V call is TRBV7-6, the J call TRBJ2-7; D possibly corresponds to TRBD1 (6 bases). CDR3 length: 15 residues. Trimming removed 2 bases from V and 5 bases from J, with 16 bases in between. Germline CDR1 is SGHVS and CDR2 is FNYEAQ. The CDR3 spells CASSLRHRVSDEQYF. In DNA, the CDR3 is TGTGCCAGCAGCTTACGCCACAGGGTAAGCGACGAGCAGTACTTC.

The V call is TRBV5-1, the J call TRBJ2-1, with TRBD2 matching 9 bases. The V and J ends lost 2 bases and 9 bases, in that order; junction bases with no gene match: 9. CDR3 length: 15 residues. The germline CDR1 and CDR2 sequences are SGHRS and YFSETQ. The DNA of the CDR3 is TGCGCCAGCAGCTTTGGGACTAGCCGTCCGCGTGAGCAGTTCTTC. It encodes CASSFGTSRPREQFF.

This clone is a singleton in its sample. J is TRBJ2-3 and V is TRBV15; D gene unclear. Trimming left V 0 bases short and J 2 bases short, with 6 bases between. Germline CDR1 is LNHNV and CDR2 is YYDKDF (reference sequence). CDR3 size: 14 residues. The CDR3: CATSRDPLTDTQYF. In nucleotides, the CDR3 is TGTGCCACCAGCAGAGATCCCCTCACAGATACGCAGTATTTT.

The chain has TRBV19 and TRBJ2-1; TRBD2 aligns across 9 bases. V trimming: 2 bases; J trimming: 8 bases; junction bases outside the gene matches: 7. This CDR3 has 15 residues. CDR1 and CDR2 from the germline V gene are LNHDA and SQIVND (reference sequence). This CDR3 is CASSIMRGGLDEQFF. The CDR3 DNA is TGTGCCAGTAGTATAATGCGGGGGGGCTTAGATGAGCAGTTCTTC.

V usage is TRBV27 and J usage is TRBJ2-7; D is perhaps TRBD2 (5 bases). The CDR3 has 13 residues. Germline assignment: CDR1 MNHEY and CDR2 SMNVEV (reference sequence). The V gene lost 4 bases and the J gene lost 2 bases, with 9 bases spanning the gap. The CDR3 loop is CASSSGIAYEQYF. CDR3 nucleotide sequence: TGTGCCAGCAGTTCCGGGATTGCCTACGAGCAGTACTTC.

The chain is built from TRBV2 and TRBJ2-5; TRBD1 might be the D (6 bases). This CDR3 region has 12 residues. CDR1 is SNHLY and CDR2 is FYNNEI in the germline V gene. Trimming took off 9 bases at V and 3 bases at J, with 11 bases between the two ends. As DNA, the CDR3 is TGTGCCAGTCGACAGGACAAAGAGACCCAGTACTTC. It encodes CASRQDKETQYF. Filled out from reference TRBV2 and TRBJ2-5, the complete variable domain reads EPEVTQTPSHQVTQMGQEVILRCVPISNHLYFYWYRQILGQKVEFLVSFYNNEISEKSEIFDDQFSVERPDGSNFTLKIRSTKLEDSAMYFCASRQDKETQYFGPGTRLLVL.

The rearrangement joins TRBV7-8 to TRBJ1-3, with 9 bases lining up with TRBD1. The length of the CDR3 is 17 residues. Looked up from germline, CDR1 is SGHVS and CDR2 is FQNEAQ. V gave up 5 bases and J gave up 4 bases; unmatched junction bases: 12. CDR3 DNA: TGTGCCAGCAGCACACAAAACAGGGGGCGAGGAGGAAACACCATATATTTT. As protein: CASSTQNRGRGGNTIYF.

The chain uses TRBV5-1 and TRBJ1-2; D perhaps matches TRBD1 (5 bases). CDR1 and CDR2 from the germline V gene are SGHRS and YFSETQ. Trimming took off 0 bases at V and 7 bases at J, with 16 bases between the two ends. The CDR3 extends over 15 amino acids. The CDR3 DNA follows: TGCGCCAGCAGCTTGGACTTGACAGTCCCGGGTGGCTACACCTTC. It encodes CASSLDLTVPGGYTF.

This chain links TRBV7-2 with TRBJ2-3; 7 bases match TRBD1. CDR1 SGHTA and CDR2 FQGNSA come from the germline V gene. The trim removed 3 bases at V and 1 base at J, leaving 4 bases unmatched. The CDR3 length is 15 residues. The CDR3 region has the DNA TGTGCCAGCAGCTTCAGACAGGGAGGCACAGATACGCAGTATTTT. Encoded protein: CASSFRQGGTDTQYF.

The V call is TRBV9, the J call TRBJ2-3, with TRBD2 matching 8 bases. This CDR3 is built from 19 residues. The V gene's germline CDR1 is SGDLS and CDR2 YYNGEE. V was clipped by 0 bases and J by 0 bases; unmatched bases: 12. The CDR3 region is CASSVATSGGGYSTDTQYF. The CDR3 DNA sequence: TGTGCCAGCAGCGTAGCTACGAGCGGGGGCGGATATAGCACAGATACGCAGTATTTT.

The V call is TRBV19, the J call TRBJ2-7; D is possibly TRBD2 (6 bases). Germline V lookup: CDR1 LNHDA, CDR2 SQIVND (reference sequence). V was shortened by 5 bases and J by 5 bases, with 19 bases between the two germline ends. The CDR3 totals 15 residues. The DNA of the CDR3 is TGTGCCAGTAGTGCGGCGGGCGGGGCGAACCACGAGCAGTACTTC. Encoded protein: CASSAAGGANHEQYF.

J is TRBJ1-5 and V is TRBV18, with a tentative D call TRBD1 (6 bases). The CDR3 contains 13 residues. V was cut by 4 bases and J by 9 bases, with 13 bases left in between. Germline V gene sequence: CDR1 KGHSH, CDR2 LQKENI. The CDR3 region is CASSQGDDRPQHF. CDR3 coding DNA: TGTGCCAGCTCACAGGGGGATGATAGGCCCCAGCATTTT.

The chain is built from TRBV11-2 and TRBJ1-1; unclear D gene. This CDR3 is built from 12 residues. V was trimmed by 1 base and J by 6 bases, leaving 6 bases between them. The germline CDR1 and CDR2 sequences are SGHAT and FQNNGV. CDR3 coding DNA: TGTGCCAGCAGCTTAGTGAGGCCTGAAGCTTTCTTT. Translated, it gives CASSLVRPEAFF.

The chain carries TRBV7-8 and TRBJ1-6, with 7 bases matching TRBD1. V lost 5 bases and J lost 8; bases outside the gene matches: 12. CDR1 and CDR2 (germline): SGHVS, FQNEAQ. This CDR3 contains 16 residues. DNA for the CDR3: TGTGCCAGCAGCCTGCGACAGGGTGGCTGGTATTCACCCCTCCACTTT. Protein: CASSLRQGGWYSPLHF. Drawing the rest from reference TRBV7-8 and TRBJ1-6, the complete variable domain is GAGVSQSPRYKVAKRGQDVALRCDPISGHVSLFWYQQALGQGPEFLTYFQNEAQLDKSGLPSDRFFAERPEGSVSTLKIQRTQQEDSAVYLCASSLRQGGWYSPLHFGNGTRLTVT.

This clone appeared a single time. V usage is TRBV5-8 and J usage is TRBJ1-1, with 9 bases fitting TRBD1. After removal of 4 bases from V and 3 bases from J, the junction contained 10 bases not matched to a gene. CDR3 length: 16 residues. The germline CDR1 and CDR2 sequences are SGHTS and YDEGEE. CDR3 loop: CASSPGQGPLYTEAFF. The DNA of the CDR3 is TGTGCCAGCAGCCCGGGACAGGGCCCCCTTTACACTGAAGCTTTCTTT.

The chain carries TRBV25-1 and TRBJ2-7, with a possible D match to TRBD1 (6 bases). V lost 9 bases to trimming and J lost 5 bases, with 17 bases between them. The CDR3 runs to 13 residues. Germline CDR1 and CDR2: MGHDK and SYGVNS. CDR3 bases: TGTGCCAGTACGGGTCTGGGGGCAAACGAGCAGTACTTC. It codes for CASTGLGANEQYF.

The rearrangement joins TRBV6-4 to TRBJ2-1, with TRBD2 identical over 9 bases. Germline CDR1 MRHNA, CDR2 SNTAGT. V gave up 0 bases and J gave up 9 bases; unmatched junction bases: 9. This CDR3 is built from 16 residues. DNA for the CDR3: TGTGCCAGCAGTGACTCCGTAGGCGGGGGGGCAGCTGAGCAGTTCTTC. Amino acid sequence: CASSDSVGGGAAEQFF.

The chain uses TRBV19 and TRBJ1-5, with 7 bases fitting TRBD1. CDR1 and CDR2 (germline): LNHDA, SQIVND (reference sequence). V shed 5 bases and J 6 bases; nucleotides not matched to a gene: 7. CDR3 length: 14 residues. The CDR3 region has the DNA TGTGCCAGTAGTGCCCTGACAGGGTCTCAGCCCCAGCATTTT. Protein: CASSALTGSQPQHF.

The chain joins TRBV19 to TRBJ2-2; D perhaps matches TRBD2 (7 bases). In germline, CDR1 is LNHDA, CDR2 SQIVND (reference sequence). The CDR3 totals 16 residues. V was trimmed by 3 bases and J by 0 bases, leaving 11 bases between them. The CDR3 nucleotides are TGTGCCAGTAGTATGCGGGGGCCACCGAACACCGGGGAGCTGTTTTTT. As protein: CASSMRGPPNTGELFF.

CDR3 in amino acids: CASSPGQGFETQYF. The CDR3, as DNA: TGTGCCAGCAGCCCCGGACAGGGGTTTGAGACCCAGTACTTC. The chain carries TRBV7-9 and TRBJ2-5; TRBD1 matches 9 bases. The CDR3 length is 14 residues. The V gene's germline CDR1 is SEHNR and CDR2 FQNEAQ (reference sequence). With 5 bases clipped from V and 5 bases from J, the junction kept 6 bases outside the gene matches.

The chain carries TRBV28 and TRBJ2-1, with 12 bases lining up with TRBD2. V trimming: 5 bases; J trimming: 7 bases; junction bases outside the gene matches: 15. The germline gives CDR1 MDHEN, CDR2 SYDVKM. The CDR3 extends over 18 amino acids. The CDR3 loop is CASSPSYLLAGGWNEQFF. As DNA, the CDR3 is TGTGCCAGCAGTCCCTCTTACCTTCTAGCGGGAGGGTGGAATGAGCAGTTCTTC.

Notes on this clone: Relative to the germline gene, one junction end is altered; a read error may explain this. The chain carries TRBV4-1 and TRBJ2-4, with TRBD1 matching over 8 bases. The CDR3 consists of 14 residues. Germline-derived CDR1 and CDR2 are MGHRA and YSYEKL. The CDR3: CASSQEEGQGATLF. CDR3 DNA: TGCGCCAGCAGCCAAGAGGAAGGCCAGGGGGCTACTCTCTTC.

The J gene is TRBJ2-5, the V gene TRBV5-1; D might be TRBD1 (5 bases). In germline, CDR1 is SGHRS, CDR2 YFSETQ. The length of the CDR3 is 14 residues. Between the trimmed V and J ends, which lost 1 base and 5 bases, there was a span of 12 bases. Here the CDR3 reads CASSLLPGHETQYF. DNA of the CDR3: TGCGCCAGCAGCTTGCTGCCAGGGCATGAGACCCAGTACTTC.

This rearrangement joins TRBV5-4 to TRBJ2-7; 14 bases map to TRBD2. The CDR3 extends over 15 amino acids. The V gene end was trimmed by 3 bases and the J gene end by 2 bases; junction bases not matched to a gene: 1. Germline V lookup: CDR1 SGHNT, CDR2 YYREEE (reference sequence). DNA of the CDR3: TGTGCCAGCAGCTCGGGACTAGCGGGGGCCTACGAGCAGTACTTC. Its translation is CASSSGLAGAYEQYF. Supplemented by reference TRBV5-4 and TRBJ2-7, the full variable domain reads ETGVTQSPTHLIKTRGQQVTLRCSSQSGHNTVSWYQQALGQGPQFIFQYYREEENGRGNFPPRFSGLQFPNYSSELNVNALELDDSALYLCASSSGLAGAYEQYFGPGTRLTVT.

The chain couples TRBV28 to TRBJ2-1, with a tentative D call TRBD1 (6 bases). Germline V lookup: CDR1 MDHEN, CDR2 SYDVKM. The V end lost 6 bases, the J end lost 4 bases, and 22 bases lay between the germline ends. CDR3 length: 17 residues. CDR3 sequence (DNA): TGTGCCAGCAGCCCTTTACAGGGTGTCCCTTCTTACAATGAGCAGTTCTTC. Its translation: CASSPLQGVPSYNEQFF. Full variable domain (rest looked up from reference TRBV28 and TRBJ2-1): DVKVTQSSRYLVKRTGEKVFLECVQDMDHENMFWYRQDPGLGLRLIYFSYDVKMKEKGDIPEGYSVSREKKERFSLILESASTNQTSMYLCASSPLQGVPSYNEQFFGPGTRLTVL.